What follows are 23 T cell receptor beta chains derived from one specimen sequenced in a study of blood T cells in healthy people across ages. Primed by a sample-barcoded 5' primer and a J-beta primer mix, a second PCR proceeded for roughly 7 to 11 cycles. Using its own MiXCR run on the 5' RACE reads, TCRdb lists one record per CDR3 protein. The sample has 850,000 to 950,000 distinct CDR3 sequences, about 30% seen once; the top ten hold around a sixth. Sequencing was done on a sample of blood. These TCRs come from an elderly woman in good health.

This clonotype was found many times. The rearrangement joins TRBV7-2 to TRBJ2-7; 10 positions match TRBD2. The CDR3 runs to 16 residues. V lost 1 base to trimming and J lost 4 bases; unmatched junction nucleotides: 7. Per germline, CDR1 SGHTA and CDR2 FQGNSA. The CDR3 region has the DNA TGTGCCAGCAGCTTAGGGGTTAGCGGGGGGCAGTACGAGCAGTACTTC. It encodes CASSLGVSGGQYEQYF. The entire variable domain, with the rest obtained from reference TRBV7-2 and TRBJ2-7, is as follows: GAGVSQSPSNKVTEKGKDVELRCDPISGHTALYWYRQSLGQGLEFLIYFQGNSAPDKSGLPSDRFSAERTGGSVSTLTIQRTQQEDSAVYLCASSLGVSGGQYEQYFGPGTRLTVT.

This clonotype was seen a few times. The chain couples TRBV7-2 to TRBJ1-2, with a possible D match to TRBD1 (5 bases). The V gene lost 1 base and the J gene lost 8 bases, with 14 bases spanning the gap. CDR1 and CDR2 (germline): SGHTA, FQGNSA. This CDR3 comprises 14 residues. This chain's CDR3 is CASSLGAGTGGYTF. In DNA form, the CDR3 reads TGTGCCAGCAGCTTAGGCGCAGGGACTGGAGGCTACACCTTC.

There are many counts of this clonotype. V and J are TRBV20-1 and TRBJ2-7; D possibly corresponds to TRBD1 (5 bases). CDR3 length: 12 amino acids. Germline assignment: CDR1 DFQATT and CDR2 SNEGSKA (reference sequence). V lost 6 bases to trimming and J lost 0 bases, with 9 bases between them. Here the CDR3 reads CSATRDSYEQYF. The CDR3 DNA reads TGCAGTGCCACCAGGGACTCCTACGAGCAGTACTTC.

The chain carries TRBV7-2 and TRBJ2-2, with D possibly matching TRBD2 (5 bases). Germline assignment: CDR1 SGHTA and CDR2 FQGNSA. V was trimmed by 6 bases and J by 7 bases, leaving 12 bases between them. This CDR3 comprises 13 residues. The CDR3 nucleotides are TGTGCCAGCAGGCGTAGTGGAGGCGGGGAGCTGTTTTTT. Amino acid sequence: CASRRSGGGELFF.

This clonotype was picked up many times. The rearrangement joins TRBV13 to TRBJ2-3; no reliable D call. Trimming removed 5 bases from V and 4 bases from J, with 16 bases in between. The CDR3 totals 15 residues. From germline, CDR1 is PRHDT and CDR2 FYEKMQ (reference sequence). CDR3 nucleotide sequence: TGTGCCAGCAGCCCGACTTGGGGTGAGGCAGATACGCAGTATTTT. Its translation: CASSPTWGEADTQYF.

In the case of this clonotype: A much larger clone lies one base from this, so it may be a read error. The chain is built from TRBV7-9 and TRBJ1-2, with 8 bases matching TRBD1. Germline CDR1 reads SEHNR; CDR2 reads FQNEAQ (reference sequence). There are 15 residues in the CDR3. The CDR3, as DNA: TGTGTCAGCAGCTCAACCTCAACAGGGGGAGATGGCTACACCTTC. It yields the protein CVSSSTSTGGDGYTF.

The V gene is TRBV12-3 or TRBV12-4, the J gene TRBJ2-1; D gene unclear. Trimming left V 6 bases short and J 9 bases short, with 15 bases between. The CDR3 loop spans 13 amino acids. CDR3 sequence reads: CASSPRGSAEQFF. The CDR3, as DNA: TGTGCCAGCAGCCCCCGCGGCTCGGCTGAGCAGTTCTTC.

Regarding this clonotype: One junction end disagrees with the germline gene, perhaps due to a read error. This chain links TRBV7-2 with TRBJ2-1; weak D call: TRBD1 (5 bases). Germline CDR1 SGHTA, CDR2 FQGNSA. The CDR3 consists of 17 residues. The CDR3 loop is CAGSLVGQPEIRNEQFF. CDR3 bases: TGTGCCGGCAGCTTAGTGGGGCAACCCGAAATCCGCAATGAGCAGTTCTTC.

This clonotype was observed many times. V usage is TRBV30 and J usage is TRBJ2-7, with TRBD1 matching 8 bases. After removal of 2 bases from V and 4 bases from J, the junction contained 7 bases not matched to a gene. This CDR3 region has 14 residues. The germline V gene has CDR1 GTSNPN and CDR2 SVGIG (reference sequence). The CDR3 is CAWSKNGQGYEQYF. CDR3 bases: TGTGCCTGGAGTAAAAACGGACAGGGTTACGAGCAGTACTTC.

This clonotype has more than one count but fewer than ten. The chain has TRBV7-9 and TRBJ1-2; D unresolved. Trimming removed 5 bases at V and 8 bases at J, with 12 bases between. Germline V gives CDR1 SEHNR, CDR2 FQNEAQ (reference sequence). The CDR3 runs to 12 residues. As DNA, the CDR3 is TGTGCCAGCAGCCAAGGCCAGCGGGGCTACACCTTC. Its translation is CASSQGQRGYTF. The complete variable domain, with remaining parts taken from reference TRBV7-9 and TRBJ1-2, reads DTGVSQNPRHKITKRGQNVTFRCDPISEHNRLYWYRQTLGQGPEFLTYFQNEAQLEKSRLLSDRFSAERPKGSFSTLEIQRTEQGDSAMYLCASSQGQRGYTFGSGTRLTVV.

The chain combines TRBV6-1 with TRBJ2-5; D is undetermined. The CDR3 is 15 residues long. Germline assignment: CDR1 MNHNS and CDR2 SASEGT. V lost 2 bases to trimming and J lost 5 bases, with 15 bases between them. The chain's CDR3 is CASSEPWGRSETQYF. The CDR3 nucleotides read TGTGCCAGCAGTGAACCATGGGGTAGATCGGAGACCCAGTACTTC.

V gene TRBV3-1 combines with J gene TRBJ1-1; 7 nucleotides match TRBD1. J gave up 7 bases and V 4 bases, and 9 bases lay outside the gene matches. This CDR3 comprises 14 residues. Germline lookup yields CDR1 LGHDT and CDR2 YNNKEL (reference sequence). The CDR3 protein is CASSLTRGFSEAFF. The CDR3 DNA is TGTGCCAGCAGCCTGACCAGGGGGTTTAGTGAAGCTTTCTTT.

This clonotype was seen more than once but under ten times. V is TRBV7-8 and J is TRBJ1-2; unclear D gene. The germline gives CDR1 SGHVS, CDR2 FQNEAQ. This CDR3 region has 15 residues. Trimming stripped 1 base from V and 0 bases from J, with 9 bases between. DNA of the CDR3: TGTGCCAGCAGCTTAGTCGCCCCGACTAACTATGGCTACACCTTC. Translating gives CASSLVAPTNYGYTF. Full variable domain (missing parts from reference TRBV7-8 and TRBJ1-2): GAGVSQSPRYKVAKRGQDVALRCDPISGHVSLFWYQQALGQGPEFLTYFQNEAQLDKSGLPSDRFFAERPEGSVSTLKIQRTQQEDSAVYLCASSLVAPTNYGYTFGSGTRLTVV.

For this clonotype: A much larger clone lies a single base off, so this may be a read error. This chain joins TRBV11-2 and TRBJ2-5; TRBD1 or TRBD2 may be the D gene (5 bases each). The end of the DNA aligns better with TRBJ2-7, so the J call may be wrong. The CDR3 has 14 residues. CDR1 is SGHAT, CDR2 FQNNGV, per germline. CDR3 nucleotide sequence: TGTGCCAGCAGCACCGGGGACGACCCTTACGAGCAGTACTTC. Translation gives CASSTGDDPYEQYF.

V is TRBV29-1 and J is TRBJ1-1; D possibly corresponds to TRBD1 (5 bases). This CDR3 comprises 13 residues. V gave up 2 bases and J gave up 5 bases, with 12 bases separating them. CDR1 is SQVTM, CDR2 ANQGSEA, per germline. This CDR3 is CSVERTRVTEAFF. Here the CDR3 DNA reads TGCAGCGTTGAAAGGACAAGGGTTACTGAAGCTTTCTTT.

Remarks on this clonotype: Since a much larger clone is just one base distant, this may be a read error. The rearrangement joins TRBV7-9 to TRBJ2-5; possibly TRBD1 for D (5 bases). CDR3 length: 13 residues. Trimming pared 1 base from V and 11 bases from J, leaving 14 bases between. Germline V gene data show CDR1 as SEHNR and CDR2 as FQNEAQ (reference sequence). In nucleotides, the CDR3 is TGTGCCAGCAGCTTAGAGGGGCTACGTGAGCAGTACTTC. This sequence encodes CASSLEGLREQYF.

The chain employs TRBV20-1 and TRBJ2-7; 9 nucleotides agree with TRBD1. V lost 5 bases, J lost 4 bases, and 15 bases stayed unmatched. From germline, CDR1 is DFQATT and CDR2 SNEGSKA (reference sequence). This CDR3 contains 16 residues. In DNA, the CDR3 is TGCAGTGCTTACGGACAGGGGCATAGGGCGGAGTACGAGCAGTACTTC. This encodes CSAYGQGHRAEYEQYF.

This clonotype was seen many times. The rearrangement uses TRBV11-2 and TRBJ1-4; D is unresolved. Trimming removed 0 bases at V and 12 bases at J, with 14 bases between. The CDR3 runs to 14 residues. Germline V lookup: CDR1 SGHAT, CDR2 FQNNGV. Here the CDR3 reads CASSLDTRKEQLFF. DNA for the CDR3: TGTGCCAGCAGCTTAGATACAAGGAAGGAACAACTGTTTTTT.

There are a few counts of this clonotype. The chain carries TRBV5-1 and TRBJ2-7; maybe TRBD1 (5 bases). Looked up from germline, CDR1 is SGHRS and CDR2 is YFSETQ. V dropped 0 bases and J dropped 0 bases, with 16 bases sitting between them. This CDR3 is built from 17 residues. The DNA of the CDR3 is TGCGCCAGCAGCTTGGTAGGGGCTGGGCAGGGCTCCTACGAGCAGTACTTC. Residues: CASSLVGAGQGSYEQYF.

V usage is TRBV7-2 and J usage is TRBJ2-7; D is possibly TRBD1 (5 bases). The J call is doubtful: the DNA matches TRBJ2-5 better. CDR3 length: 16 residues. Per germline, CDR1 SGHTA and CDR2 FQGNSA. The DNA of the CDR3 is TGTGCCAGCAGCCCAGGACCTAGGGGAATCGGAGAGACCCAGTACTTC. This encodes CASSPGPRGIGETQYF.

The chain has TRBV7-2 and TRBJ2-1; possible D gene TRBD2, 6 bases. The CDR3 totals 16 residues. V was clipped by 1 base and J by 8 bases, with 18 bases between them. Germline V lookup: CDR1 SGHTA, CDR2 FQGNSA. CDR3: CASSLGISGSVDEQFF. CDR3 in DNA: TGTGCCAGCAGCTTAGGCATTAGCGGATCCGTTGATGAGCAGTTCTTC.

This clonotype was recorded a few times. V usage is TRBV27 and J usage is TRBJ1-5, with unresolved D. Trimming stripped 6 bases from V and 0 bases from J, with 12 bases between. The CDR3 is 15 amino acids. Germline V gene lookup returns CDR1 MNHEY and CDR2 SMNVEV (reference sequence). The CDR3 loop is CASRTGIFSNQPQHF. In nucleotides, the CDR3 is TGTGCCAGCAGAACCGGGATCTTTAGCAATCAGCCCCAGCATTTT.

For this clonotype: A much more abundant neighbour one base away suggests this may be a read error. This chain joins TRBV12-3 or TRBV12-4 and TRBJ1-1; no clear D gene. CDR3 length equals 15 residues. The CDR3 reads CAGSPSGSTNTEAFF. The CDR3 DNA follows: TGTGCCGGCAGCCCCTCCGGATCTACCAACACTGAAGCTTTCTTT.